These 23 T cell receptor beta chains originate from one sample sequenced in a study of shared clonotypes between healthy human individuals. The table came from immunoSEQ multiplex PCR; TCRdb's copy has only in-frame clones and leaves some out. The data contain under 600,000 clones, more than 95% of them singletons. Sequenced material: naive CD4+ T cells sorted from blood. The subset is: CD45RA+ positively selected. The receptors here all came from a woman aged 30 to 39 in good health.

CDR3 protein: CASSWRGRSSYEQYF. The CDR3 DNA sequence: TGTGCCAGCAGTTGGAGGGGCCGTAGCTCCTACGAGCAGTACTTC. The genes are TRBV28 and TRBJ2-7; D is perhaps TRBD2 (6 bases). Trimming took off 4 bases at V and 0 bases at J, with 13 bases between the two ends. The CDR3 runs to 15 residues. CDR1 is MDHEN, CDR2 SYDVKM, per germline.

The CDR3 DNA sequence: TGTGCCAGCAGTTTATCGGGGGTGGGGACGGCTAGCAATCAGCCCCAGCATTTT. It yields the protein CASSLSGVGTASNQPQHF. This chain uses TRBV28 with TRBJ1-5, with D possibly being TRBD1 (5 bases). Germline V gene lookup returns CDR1 MDHEN and CDR2 SYDVKM. The germline V and J ends were trimmed by 1 base and 0 bases, with 16 bases remaining between them. The CDR3 totals 18 residues.

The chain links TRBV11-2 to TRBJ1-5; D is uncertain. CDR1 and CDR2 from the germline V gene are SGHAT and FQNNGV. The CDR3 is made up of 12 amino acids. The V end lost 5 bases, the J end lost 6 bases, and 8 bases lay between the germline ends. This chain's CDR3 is CASSQSRQPQHF. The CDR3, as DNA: TGTGCCAGCAGCCAGAGTCGTCAGCCCCAGCATTTT.

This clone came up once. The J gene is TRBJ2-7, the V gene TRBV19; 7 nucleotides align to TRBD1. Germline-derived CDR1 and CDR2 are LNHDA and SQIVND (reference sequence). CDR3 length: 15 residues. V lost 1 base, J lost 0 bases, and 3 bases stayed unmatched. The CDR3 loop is CASSIGGGSSYEQYF. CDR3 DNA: TGTGCCAGTAGTATAGGAGGGGGCAGCTCCTACGAGCAGTACTTC.

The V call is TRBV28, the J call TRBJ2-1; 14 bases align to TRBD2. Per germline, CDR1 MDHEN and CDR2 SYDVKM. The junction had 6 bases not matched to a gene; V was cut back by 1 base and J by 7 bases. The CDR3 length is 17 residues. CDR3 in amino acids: CASSLSEGLAGDNEQFF. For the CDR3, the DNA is TGTGCCAGCAGTTTATCTGAGGGACTAGCGGGAGATAATGAGCAGTTCTTC.

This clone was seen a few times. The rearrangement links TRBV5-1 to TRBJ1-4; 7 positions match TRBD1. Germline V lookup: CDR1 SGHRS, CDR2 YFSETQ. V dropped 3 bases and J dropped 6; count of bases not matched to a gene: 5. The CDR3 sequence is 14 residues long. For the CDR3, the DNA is TGCGCCAGCAGCTCGGACAGGAAGGATGAAAAACTGTTTTTT. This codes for CASSSDRKDEKLFF.

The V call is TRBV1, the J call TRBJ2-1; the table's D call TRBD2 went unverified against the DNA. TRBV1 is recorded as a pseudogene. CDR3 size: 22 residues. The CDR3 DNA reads TGCACCAGCAGCCAAGCCCCCGGAGTGAATAGCGAGACTAACTACTCCTACAATGAGCAGTTCTTC. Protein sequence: CTSSQAPGVNSETNYSYNEQFF.

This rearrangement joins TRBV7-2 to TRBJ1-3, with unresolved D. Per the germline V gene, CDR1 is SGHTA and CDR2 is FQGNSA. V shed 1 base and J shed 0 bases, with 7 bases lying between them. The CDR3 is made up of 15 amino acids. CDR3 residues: CASSLVYSSGNTIYF. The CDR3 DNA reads TGTGCCAGCAGCTTAGTATATTCCTCTGGAAACACCATATATTTT. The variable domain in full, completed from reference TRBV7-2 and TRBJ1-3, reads GAGVSQSPSNKVTEKGKDVELRCDPISGHTALYWYRQSLGQGLEFLIYFQGNSAPDKSGLPSDRFSAERTGGSVSTLTIQRTQQEDSAVYLCASSLVYSSGNTIYFGEGSWLTVV.

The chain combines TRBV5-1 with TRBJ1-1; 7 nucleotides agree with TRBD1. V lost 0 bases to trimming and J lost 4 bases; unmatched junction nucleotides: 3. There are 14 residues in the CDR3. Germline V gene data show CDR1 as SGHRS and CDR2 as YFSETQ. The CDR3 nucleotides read TGCGCCAGCAGCTTGGAGGGGGCCGTCACTGAAGCTTTCTTT. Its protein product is CASSLEGAVTEAFF.

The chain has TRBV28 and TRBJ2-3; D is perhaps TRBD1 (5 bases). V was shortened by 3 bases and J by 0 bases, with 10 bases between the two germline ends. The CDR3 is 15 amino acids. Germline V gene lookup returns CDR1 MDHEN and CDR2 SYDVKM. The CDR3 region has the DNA TGTGCCAGCAGTTTCATATGGGGCAGCACAGATACGCAGTATTTT. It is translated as CASSFIWGSTDTQYF.

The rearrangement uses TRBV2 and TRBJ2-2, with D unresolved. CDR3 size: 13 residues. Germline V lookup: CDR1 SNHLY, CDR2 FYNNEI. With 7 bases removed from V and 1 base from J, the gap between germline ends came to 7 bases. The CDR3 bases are TGTGCCAGCAATACTTTGAACACCGGGGAGCTGTTTTTT. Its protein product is CASNTLNTGELFF.

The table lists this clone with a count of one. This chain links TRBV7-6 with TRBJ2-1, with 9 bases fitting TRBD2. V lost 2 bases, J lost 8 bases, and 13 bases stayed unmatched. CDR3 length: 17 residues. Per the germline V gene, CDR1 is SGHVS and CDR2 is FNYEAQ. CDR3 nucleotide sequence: TGTGCCAGCAGCTTAATCCTGACTAGCGGCCCCGAGGATGAGCAGTTCTTC. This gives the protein CASSLILTSGPEDEQFF.

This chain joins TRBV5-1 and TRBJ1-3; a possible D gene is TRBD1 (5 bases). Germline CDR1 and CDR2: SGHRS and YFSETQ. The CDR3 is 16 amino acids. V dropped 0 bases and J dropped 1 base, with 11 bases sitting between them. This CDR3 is CASSLDEGRSGNTIYF. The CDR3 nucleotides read TGCGCCAGCAGCTTGGACGAGGGGAGATCTGGAAACACCATATATTTT.

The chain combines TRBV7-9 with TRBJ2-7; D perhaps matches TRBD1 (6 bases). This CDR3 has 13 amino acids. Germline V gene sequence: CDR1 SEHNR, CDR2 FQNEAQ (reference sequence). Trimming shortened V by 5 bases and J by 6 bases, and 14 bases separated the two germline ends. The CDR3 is CASSRQQGSEQYF. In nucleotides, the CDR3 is TGTGCCAGCAGCCGACAACAGGGATCCGAGCAGTACTTC.

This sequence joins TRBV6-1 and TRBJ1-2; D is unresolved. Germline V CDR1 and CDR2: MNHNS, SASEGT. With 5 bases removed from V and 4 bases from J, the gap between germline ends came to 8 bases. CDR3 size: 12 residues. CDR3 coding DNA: TGTGCCAGCAGTCCAGGCCCCTATGGCTACACCTTC. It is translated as CASSPGPYGYTF.

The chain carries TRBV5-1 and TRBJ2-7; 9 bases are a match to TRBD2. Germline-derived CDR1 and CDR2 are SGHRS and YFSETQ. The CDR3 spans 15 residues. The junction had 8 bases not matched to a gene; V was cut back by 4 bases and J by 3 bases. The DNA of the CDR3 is TGCGCCAGCAGCACGACTAGCGGAGGACTCTACGAGCAGTACTTC. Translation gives CASSTTSGGLYEQYF.

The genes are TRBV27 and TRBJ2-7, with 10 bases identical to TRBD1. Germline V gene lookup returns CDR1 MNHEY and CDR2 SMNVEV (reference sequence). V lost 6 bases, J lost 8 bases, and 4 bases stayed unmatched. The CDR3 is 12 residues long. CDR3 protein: CASSRDRGKQYF. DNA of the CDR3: TGTGCCAGCAGCCGGGACAGGGGAAAGCAGTACTTC.

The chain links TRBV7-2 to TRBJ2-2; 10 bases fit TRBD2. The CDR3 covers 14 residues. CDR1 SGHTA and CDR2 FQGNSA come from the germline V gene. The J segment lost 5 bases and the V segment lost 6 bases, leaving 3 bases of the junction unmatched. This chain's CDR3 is CASSLAGATGELFF. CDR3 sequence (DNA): TGTGCCAGCAGTCTAGCGGGAGCTACCGGGGAGCTGTTTTTT.

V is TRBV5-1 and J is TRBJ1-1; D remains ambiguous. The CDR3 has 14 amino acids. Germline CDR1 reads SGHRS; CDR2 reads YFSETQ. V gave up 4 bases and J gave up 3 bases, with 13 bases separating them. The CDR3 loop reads CASSIAGVDTEAFF. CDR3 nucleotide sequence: TGCGCCAGCAGCATTGCCGGGGTAGACACTGAAGCTTTCTTT. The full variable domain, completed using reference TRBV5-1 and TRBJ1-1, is KAGVTQTPRYLIKTRGQQVTLSCSPISGHRSVSWYQQTPGQGLQFLFEYFSETQRNKGNFPGRFSGRQFSNSRSEMNVSTLELGDSALYLCASSIAGVDTEAFFGQGTRLTVV.

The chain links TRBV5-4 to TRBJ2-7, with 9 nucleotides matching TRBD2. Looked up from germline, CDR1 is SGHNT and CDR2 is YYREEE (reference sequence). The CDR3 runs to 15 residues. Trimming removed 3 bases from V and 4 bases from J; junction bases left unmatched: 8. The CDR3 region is CASSSALAGPYEQYF. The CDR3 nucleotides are TGTGCCAGCAGCTCCGCCCTAGCGGGACCGTACGAGCAGTACTTC.

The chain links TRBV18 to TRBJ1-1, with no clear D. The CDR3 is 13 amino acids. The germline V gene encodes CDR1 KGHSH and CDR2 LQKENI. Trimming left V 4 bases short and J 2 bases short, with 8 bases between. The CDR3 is CASSQKGNTEAFF. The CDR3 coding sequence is TGTGCCAGCTCACAGAAAGGTAACACTGAAGCTTTCTTT.

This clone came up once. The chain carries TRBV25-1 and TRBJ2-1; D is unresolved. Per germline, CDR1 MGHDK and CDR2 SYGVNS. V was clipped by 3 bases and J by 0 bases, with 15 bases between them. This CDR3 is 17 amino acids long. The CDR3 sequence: CASSDPRDGNSYNEQFF. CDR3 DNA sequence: TGTGCCAGCAGTGATCCGCGAGACGGAAACTCCTACAATGAGCAGTTCTTC.

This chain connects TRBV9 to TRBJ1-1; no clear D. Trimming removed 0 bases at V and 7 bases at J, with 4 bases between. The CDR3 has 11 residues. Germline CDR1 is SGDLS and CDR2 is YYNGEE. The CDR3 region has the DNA TGTGCCAGCAGCGTAGAGGGTGAAGCTTTCTTT. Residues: CASSVEGEAFF.